The entry below describes one T cell receptor beta chain. Its matching antigen is unknown. TCRdb reprocessed the RT-PCR reads with MiXCR, giving one entry per CDR3 protein. The repertoire consists of hundreds of thousands of distinct CDR3 sequences, with about 15% occurring once and the leading ten covering roughly 10%. V lost 3 bases and J lost 3; bases outside the gene matches: 1. In germline, CDR1 is SNHLY, CDR2 FYNNEI. This CDR3 contains 14 residues. This entry belongs to a study of response to subunit inactivated influenza vaccine. General study points: A suggestion made by the authors is that each seasonal influenza vaccination recruits few new T cells.

The starting material was PBMCs from blood, obtained 11 to 12 days after vaccination. This TCR was recovered from a man aged 50-59 years who received an inactivated influenza vaccine. This rearrangement joins TRBV2 to TRBJ2-5; 10 bases line up with TRBD2. The CDR3 DNA reads TGTGCCAGCAGTGACACTAGCGGGGAAGAGACCCAGTACTTC. Protein product: CASSDTSGEETQYF.